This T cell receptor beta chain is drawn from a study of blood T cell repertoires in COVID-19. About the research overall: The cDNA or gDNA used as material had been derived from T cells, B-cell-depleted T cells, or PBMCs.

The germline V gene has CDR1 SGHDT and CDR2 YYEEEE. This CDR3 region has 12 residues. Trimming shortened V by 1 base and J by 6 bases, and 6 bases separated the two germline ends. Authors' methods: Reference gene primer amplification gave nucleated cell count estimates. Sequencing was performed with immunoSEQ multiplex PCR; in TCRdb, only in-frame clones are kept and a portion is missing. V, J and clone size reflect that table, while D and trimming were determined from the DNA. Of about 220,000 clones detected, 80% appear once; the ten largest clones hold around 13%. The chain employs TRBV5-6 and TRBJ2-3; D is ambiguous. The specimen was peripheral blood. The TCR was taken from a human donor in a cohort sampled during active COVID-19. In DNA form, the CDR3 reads TGTGCCAGCAGCTTGATTACTGATACGCAGTATTTT. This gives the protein CASSLITDTQYF.